The clone carrying this T cell receptor beta chain was found once. Its antigen is undetermined. Sequencing used immunoSEQ multiplex PCR; TCRdb keeps in-frame clones, though not all of them. Of 120,000 to 150,000 clones listed, 88% were seen once; the top ten hold approximately 5.6%. This entry comes from a study of T cell responses to AZD1222 COVID-19 vaccine. Study conclusions and caveats: All repertoire sampling was performed exclusively after the peak T cell response. Most donors were white British and more were female, and clonal diversity was possibly underestimated. Just a handful of AZD1222 recipients tested seropositive at baseline. Spike-specific TCR breadth and depth both grew after two AZD1222 doses.

Trimming cost V 5 bases and J 1 base, with 14 bases left between them. The germline CDR1 and CDR2 sequences are MDHEN and SYDVKM. The CDR3 is 15 amino acids. The gene calls are TRBV28 and TRBJ1-1; the D is unclear. This clonotype originated in an adult who received the MenACWY meningococcal vaccine as a control. The sample consisted of peripheral blood, taken 28 days after the second dose of the MenACWY control vaccine. The CDR3 nucleotides read TGTGCCAGCAGTATCGCACAGATTAAGAACACTGAAGCTTTCTTT. It yields the protein CASSIAQIKNTEAFF.